This T cell receptor (beta chain) comes out of a study of cytomegalovirus exposure and HLA in healthy donors. PCR used 60 Vbeta primers and 13 Jbeta primers. Some clones are missing from TCRdb's copy, which holds only in-frame ones; the method was immunoSEQ multiplex PCR. The profile shows tens of thousands of clones, around nine tenths of them singletons. The receptor comes from a man in his thirties or forties in good health and CMV-seropositive. Sequenced sample: PBMCs.

The CDR3 spells CASSATPGTNEKLFF. The CDR3 nucleotides are TGCGCCAGCAGCGCGACCCCAGGAACTAATGAAAAACTGTTTTTT. The chain is built from TRBV5-1 and TRBJ1-4, with D uncertain. This CDR3 region has 15 residues. V lost 4 bases and J lost 1, with 11 bases in between. Germline V gene lookup returns CDR1 SGHRS and CDR2 YFSETQ.